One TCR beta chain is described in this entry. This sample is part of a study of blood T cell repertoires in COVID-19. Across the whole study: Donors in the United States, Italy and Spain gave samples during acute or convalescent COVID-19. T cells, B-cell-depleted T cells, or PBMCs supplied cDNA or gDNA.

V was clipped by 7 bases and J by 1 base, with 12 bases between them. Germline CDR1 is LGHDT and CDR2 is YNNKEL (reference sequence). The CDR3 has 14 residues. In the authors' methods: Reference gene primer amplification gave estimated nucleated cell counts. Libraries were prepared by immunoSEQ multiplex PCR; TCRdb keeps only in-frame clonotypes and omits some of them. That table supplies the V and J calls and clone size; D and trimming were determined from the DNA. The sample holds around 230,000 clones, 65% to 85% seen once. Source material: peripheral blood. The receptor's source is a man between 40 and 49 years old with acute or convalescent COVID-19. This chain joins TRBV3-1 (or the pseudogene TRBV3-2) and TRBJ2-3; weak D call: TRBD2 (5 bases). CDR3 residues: CASTHSSGTDTQYF. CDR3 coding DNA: TGTGCCAGCACCCACAGTAGCGGCACAGATACGCAGTATTTT.